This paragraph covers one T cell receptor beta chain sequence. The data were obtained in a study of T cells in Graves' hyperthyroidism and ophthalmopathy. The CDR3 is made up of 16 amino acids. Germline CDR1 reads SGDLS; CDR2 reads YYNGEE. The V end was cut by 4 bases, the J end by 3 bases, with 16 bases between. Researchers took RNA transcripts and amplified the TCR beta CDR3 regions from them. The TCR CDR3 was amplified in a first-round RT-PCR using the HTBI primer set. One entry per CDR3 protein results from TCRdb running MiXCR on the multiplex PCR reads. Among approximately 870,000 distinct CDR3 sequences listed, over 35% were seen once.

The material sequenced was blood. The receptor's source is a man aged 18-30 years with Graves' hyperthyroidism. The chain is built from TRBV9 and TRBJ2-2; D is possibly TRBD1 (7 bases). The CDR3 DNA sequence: TGTGCCAGCAGCCTCGGAGGGGGCGCGGACACCGGGGAGCTGTTTTTT. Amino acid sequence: CASSLGGGADTGELFF.